These 22 T cell receptor beta chains originate from one sample sequenced in a study of blood T cell repertoires in COVID-19. Sequencing used immunoSEQ multiplex PCR; TCRdb keeps in-frame clones, though not all of them. This sample carries 200,000 to 250,000 clones, roughly nine tenths of them seen once, and the ten largest clones take 0.82%. Sequenced: peripheral blood. Receptors were obtained from a man between 60 and 75 years old with COVID-19, enrolled during active disease.

The V gene is TRBV4-1, the J gene TRBJ1-1; TRBD1 agrees at 7 bases. V was pared by 5 bases and J by 0 bases, with 9 bases of the junction left unmatched. The CDR3 covers 16 residues. From germline, CDR1 is MGHRA and CDR2 YSYEKL. The CDR3 region has the DNA TGCGCCAGCAGCTCACCCAGGGGGTCGATGAACACTGAAGCTTTCTTT. It encodes CASSSPRGSMNTEAFF.

This rearrangement joins TRBV24-1 to TRBJ1-1; perhaps TRBD1 as D (5 bases). V was clipped by 0 bases and J by 3 bases, with 16 bases between them. The CDR3 covers 17 residues. Looked up from germline, CDR1 is KGHDR and CDR2 is SFDVKD. CDR3 in amino acids: CATSDLIPGRKDTEAFF. In DNA form, the CDR3 reads TGTGCCACCAGTGATTTGATCCCAGGGAGGAAGGACACTGAAGCTTTCTTT.

The rearrangement links TRBV30 to TRBJ2-7, with TRBD1 matching over 8 bases. The CDR3 spans 14 residues. Trimming removed 5 bases from V and 6 bases from J; junction bases left unmatched: 12. Germline V CDR1 and CDR2: GTSNPN, SVGIG (reference sequence). CDR3 residues: CAWRRTGTSGEQYF. In DNA, the CDR3 is TGTGCCTGGCGACGGACAGGGACCTCGGGCGAGCAGTACTTC.

The chain carries TRBV5-1 and TRBJ1-3; a possible D gene is TRBD1 (5 bases). The CDR3 has 11 residues. V lost 6 bases to trimming and J lost 9 bases, with 10 bases between them. Germline CDR1 reads SGHRS; CDR2 reads YFSETQ. The CDR3 spells CASTVGGTIYF. In nucleotides, the CDR3 is TGCGCCAGCACCGTCGGGGGCACCATATATTTT.

The chain's CDR3 is CASSLPTGRDEKLFF. The CDR3 DNA sequence: TGTGCCAGCAGCTTACCCACAGGGAGGGATGAAAAACTGTTTTTT. The chain is built from TRBV7-8 and TRBJ1-4, with D possibly matching TRBD1 (6 bases). Trimming pared 2 bases from V and 6 bases from J, leaving 13 bases between. Germline V lookup: CDR1 SGHVS, CDR2 FQNEAQ. CDR3 length equals 15 residues.

In this sample, this clone turned up a few times. V is TRBV18 and J is TRBJ2-7; D is possibly TRBD1 (5 bases). Per the germline V gene, CDR1 is KGHSH and CDR2 is LQKENI. The CDR3 totals 19 residues. Trimming pared 3 bases from V and 3 bases from J, leaving 27 bases between. In DNA form, the CDR3 reads TGTGCCAGCTCACCGAAGCTGACAGAAAACAGGTTACCCCTCTACGAGCAGTACTTC. This translates into CASSPKLTENRLPLYEQYF.

This chain uses TRBV4-3 with TRBJ1-5, with D possibly being TRBD1 (6 bases). V was shortened by 4 bases and J by 7 bases, with 14 bases between the two germline ends. CDR3 length equals 14 residues. Germline V gene sequence: CDR1 LGHNA, CDR2 YSLEER. The CDR3: CASSLYRVGQPQHF. Written as DNA, the CDR3 is TGCGCCAGCAGCCTTTACAGGGTGGGCCAGCCCCAGCATTTT.

V is TRBV3-1 (or the pseudogene TRBV3-2) and J is TRBJ2-7; weak D call: TRBD1 (6 bases). The germline V and J ends were trimmed by 6 bases and 2 bases, with 11 bases remaining between them. CDR3 length equals 13 residues. Germline V gives CDR1 LGHDT, CDR2 YNNKEL (reference sequence). The CDR3 bases are TGTGCCAGCAGTTCCAGGGGCACCTACGAGCAGTACTTC. Amino acids: CASSSRGTYEQYF.

This chain joins TRBV18 and TRBJ2-7; 9 bases line up with TRBD2. Per the germline V gene, CDR1 is KGHSH and CDR2 is LQKENI. V lost 6 bases to trimming and J lost 2 bases; unmatched junction nucleotides: 11. This CDR3 contains 16 residues. CDR3 in amino acids: CASSPTGTSITYEQYF. For the CDR3, the DNA is TGTGCCAGCTCCCCTACCGGGACTAGCATAACCTACGAGCAGTACTTC.

This chain connects TRBV4-1 to TRBJ2-1, with 7 nucleotides matching TRBD2. Germline CDR1 and CDR2: MGHRA and YSYEKL. This CDR3 has 15 amino acids. After removal of 5 bases from V and 2 bases from J, the junction contained 6 bases not matched to a gene. The CDR3 loop is CASSWGAGTYNEQFF. CDR3 DNA: TGCGCCAGCAGCTGGGGAGCGGGGACCTACAATGAGCAGTTCTTC.

This rearrangement joins TRBV6-1 to TRBJ1-1; D is perhaps TRBD1 (5 bases). V was shortened by 3 bases and J by 12 bases, with 17 bases between the two germline ends. The germline CDR1 and CDR2 sequences are MNHNS and SASEGT. The CDR3 covers 13 residues. The CDR3 here is CASSEVAGLVSFF. The CDR3 bases are TGTGCCAGCAGTGAGGTGGCAGGGTTGGTTTCTTTCTTT.

The rearrangement uses TRBV6-6 and TRBJ2-7; 8 nucleotides align to TRBD1. The germline CDR1 and CDR2 sequences are MNHNY and SVGAGI (reference sequence). CDR3 length: 12 amino acids. The J segment lost 3 bases and the V segment lost 5 bases, leaving 0 bases of the junction unmatched. The CDR3 coding sequence is TGTGCCAGCAGTGGACAGGGCTACGAGCAGTACTTC. Its translation is CASSGQGYEQYF.

This sequence joins TRBV5-4 and TRBJ2-3, with a possible D match to TRBD2 (5 bases). V lost 3 bases, J lost 5 bases, and 13 bases lay in between. The CDR3 extends over 14 amino acids. Germline V gene data show CDR1 as SGHNT and CDR2 as YYREEE (reference sequence). This CDR3 reads CASSSRLLGDTQYF. In DNA, the CDR3 is TGTGCCAGCAGCTCGAGACTACTGGGAGATACGCAGTATTTT.

V and J are TRBV18 and TRBJ2-1, with TRBD1 matching over 7 bases. V lost 6 bases and J lost 5; bases outside the gene matches: 4. CDR3 length equals 13 residues. CDR1 is KGHSH and CDR2 is LQKENI in the germline V gene. CDR3 amino acids: CASSGTVNNEQFF. The CDR3 coding sequence is TGTGCCAGCTCCGGGACAGTTAACAATGAGCAGTTCTTC.

The chain joins TRBV19 to TRBJ2-3; 8 nucleotides align to TRBD2. The trim removed 8 bases at V and 1 base at J, leaving 20 bases unmatched. The CDR3 is 19 amino acids. Per germline, CDR1 LNHDA and CDR2 SQIVND (reference sequence). The CDR3 DNA follows: TGTGCCAGTTCTGCCGGGGGGGAGGGGCACAGGGCTCGCACAGATACGCAGTATTTT. Protein product: CASSAGGEGHRARTDTQYF.

The chain couples TRBV2 to TRBJ2-1, with 7 bases aligning to TRBD1. Germline values: CDR1 SNHLY, CDR2 FYNNEI. The V gene end was trimmed by 5 bases and the J gene end by 0 bases; junction bases not matched to a gene: 4. CDR3 length: 15 residues. The CDR3 here is CASSKDRSSYNEQFF. The CDR3 DNA sequence: TGTGCCAGCAGTAAGGACAGGAGCTCCTACAATGAGCAGTTCTTC.

V usage is TRBV3-1 (or the pseudogene TRBV3-2) and J usage is TRBJ1-2; D is possibly TRBD1 (5 bases). The CDR3 contains 14 residues. The V end was cut by 3 bases, the J end by 6 bases, with 14 bases between. The V gene's germline CDR1 is LGHDT and CDR2 YNNKEL (reference sequence). In nucleotides, the CDR3 is TGTGCCAGCAGCCAGGATGGCAGGGTGGATGGCTACACCTTC. The encoded protein is CASSQDGRVDGYTF.

V gene TRBV5-4 combines with J gene TRBJ2-3; D is ambiguous. The germline V gene encodes CDR1 SGHNT and CDR2 YYREEE (reference sequence). The CDR3 has 14 amino acids. V lost 2 bases and J lost 3, with 10 bases in between. CDR3 nucleotides: TGTGCCAGCAGCTTAGGTGGAGCAACAGATACGCAGTATTTT. Amino acid sequence: CASSLGGATDTQYF.

The chain is built from TRBV2 and TRBJ1-5, with D uncertain. The germline V gene encodes CDR1 SNHLY and CDR2 FYNNEI. The V and J ends lost 5 bases and 7 bases respectively, with 9 bases between them. The CDR3 contains 12 residues. This chain's CDR3 is CASSTDIQPQHF. The CDR3 DNA reads TGTGCCAGCAGTACAGATATACAGCCCCAGCATTTT.

J is TRBJ2-2 and V is TRBV5-6, with TRBD1 matching over 10 bases. Germline V gene sequence: CDR1 SGHDT, CDR2 YYEEEE. Trimming at V came to 6 bases and at J to 0 bases, leaving 8 bases not matched to a gene. The CDR3 loop spans 17 amino acids. In DNA form, the CDR3 reads TGTGCCAGCAACCCCGCGGGACAGGGGACGAACACCGGGGAGCTGTTTTTT. It translates to CASNPAGQGTNTGELFF.

This rearrangement joins TRBV19 to TRBJ1-4; D is possibly TRBD1 (5 bases). CDR1 is LNHDA and CDR2 is SQIVND in the germline V gene (reference sequence). The V gene lost 7 bases and the J gene lost 0 bases, with 15 bases spanning the gap. This CDR3 is 16 amino acids long. This CDR3 is CASTPRGFATNEKLFF. CDR3 nucleotide sequence: TGTGCCAGTACCCCCCGGGGGTTCGCAACTAATGAAAAACTGTTTTTT.

The CDR3 region is CASSLWAASGNTIYF. The CDR3 DNA follows: TGTGCCAGCAGCTTATGGGCAGCCTCTGGAAACACCATATATTTT. The chain carries TRBV7-9 and TRBJ1-3; D is ambiguous. CDR1 and CDR2 (germline): SEHNR, FQNEAQ (reference sequence). This CDR3 region has 15 residues. Trimming stripped 2 bases from V and 0 bases from J, with 8 bases between. The full variable domain, its missing parts supplied by reference TRBV7-9 and TRBJ1-3, is DTGVSQNPRHKITKRGQNVTFRCDPISEHNRLYWYRQTLGQGPEFLTYFQNEAQLEKSRLLSDRFSAERPKGSFSTLEIQRTEQGDSAMYLCASSLWAASGNTIYFGEGSWLTVV.